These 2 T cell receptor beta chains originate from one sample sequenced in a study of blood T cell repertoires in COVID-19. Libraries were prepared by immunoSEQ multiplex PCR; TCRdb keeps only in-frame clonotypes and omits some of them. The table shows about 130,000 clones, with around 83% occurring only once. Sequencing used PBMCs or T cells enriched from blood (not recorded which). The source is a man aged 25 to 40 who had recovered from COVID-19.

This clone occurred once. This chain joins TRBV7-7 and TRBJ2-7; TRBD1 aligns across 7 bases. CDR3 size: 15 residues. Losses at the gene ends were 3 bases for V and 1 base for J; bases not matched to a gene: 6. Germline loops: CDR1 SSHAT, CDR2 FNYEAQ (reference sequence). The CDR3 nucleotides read TGTGCCAGCAGCTTCCCGACAGGGTCTTCCTACGAGCAGTACTTC. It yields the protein CASSFPTGSSYEQYF.

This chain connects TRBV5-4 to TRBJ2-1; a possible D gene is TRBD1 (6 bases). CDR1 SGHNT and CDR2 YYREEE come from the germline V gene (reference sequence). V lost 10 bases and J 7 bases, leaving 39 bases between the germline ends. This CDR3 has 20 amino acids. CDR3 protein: CALLRHRELLFPRASNEQFF. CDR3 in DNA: TGTGCCCTGCTCCGCCACAGGGAATTATTATTCCCGCGGGCTAGTAATGAGCAGTTCTTC.